The entry that follows covers one TCR beta chain sequence. Its antigen is unknown. Trimming took 0 bases from V and 5 from J; bases not matched to a gene: 4. Germline CDR1 is MNHNY and CDR2 is SVGAGI (reference sequence). The CDR3 has 14 amino acids. The sample comes from a study of beta chain features in type 1 diabetes. Overall study context: Nearly 110,000,000 sorted cells were examined across all samples. The study, taken as a whole, reports: There were fewer insertions and more deletions at the VDJ junctions of type 1 diabetes patients.

The sequenced template was cDNA made from the entire isolated RNA. Clones were read by immunoSEQ multiplex PCR, and TCRdb kept only the in-frame ones, dropping some. The table has roughly 350,000 clones, approximately 9.9% seen once. The clonotype was recovered from a woman under 40 in good health. The rearrangement uses TRBV6-6 and TRBJ2-7, with 7 bases that match TRBD1. The specimen was naive CD4+ T cells from blood. The CDR3 coding sequence is TGTGCCAGCAGTTACTCGGGGACAGTCGACGAGCAGTACTTC. Protein sequence: CASSYSGTVDEQYF.